This TCR beta chain originates from a study of CD8 T cells in ankylosing spondylitis. Study results and limitations: As reported, disease-linked clones showed significant enrichment in matched ankylosing spondylitis synovial fluid.

The authors made TCR beta libraries by quantitative 5'-RACE with molecular barcodes. Via MiXCR, TCRdb re-called the 5' RACE reads, giving one row per CDR3 protein. The sample has approximately 260,000 distinct CDR3 sequences, approximately 9% seen once; the top ten hold under 7.5%. This clonotype has ten or more counts. What it binds is unknown. The clonotype was recovered from a male donor with ankylosing spondylitis or in good health (not recorded which). Specimen: blood, either unsorted or a sorted T cell fraction (not recorded which).

The CDR3 DNA follows: TGTGCCACCAGTGACCCTCGGACTACCTACAATGAGCAGTTCTTC. Amino acids: CATSDPRTTYNEQFF. V usage is TRBV24-1 and J usage is TRBJ2-1; maybe TRBD2 (6 bases). The CDR3 is 15 residues long. The germline V and J ends were trimmed by 4 bases and 2 bases, with 11 bases remaining between them. Germline V gene sequence: CDR1 KGHDR, CDR2 SFDVKD.